Included here is one T cell receptor (beta chain) sequence, with context. Its antigen is unidentified. Every isolated RNA sample was fully reverse transcribed, so sequencing captured expressed TCRB transcripts. Assay used: immunoSEQ multiplex PCR; TCRdb lists only in-frame clones, some missing. The table has 280,000 or so clones, 15% seen once. This sample was taken from a study of beta chain features in type 1 diabetes. Study details: Analysis included around 100 million sorted cells drawn from all samples. Study findings and constraints: PCR might favor shorter templates, equally in patients and controls. Moderate but significant shortening of TCRB CDR3s was recorded in all four CD4+ subsets from Type 1 diabetes patients.

Germline CDR1 reads SGHRS; CDR2 reads YFSETQ. V shed 3 bases, J shed 6 bases, and the junction held 10 bases outside the gene matches. The CDR3 runs 16 residues. Based on CD45RO/CCR7/CD25/CD127/CD95/CD27, CD4+ regulatory, stem cell-like memory, naive and central memory cells were sorted. The chain has TRBV5-1 and TRBJ2-2; the match to TRBD1 covers 8 bases. The source material was naive CD4+ T cells from blood. The sequence was obtained from a man younger than 30 with type 1 diabetes. CDR3 region: CASSYRGDSMAGELFF. CDR3 bases: TGCGCCAGCAGCTACAGGGGGGATAGTATGGCCGGGGAGCTGTTTTTT.